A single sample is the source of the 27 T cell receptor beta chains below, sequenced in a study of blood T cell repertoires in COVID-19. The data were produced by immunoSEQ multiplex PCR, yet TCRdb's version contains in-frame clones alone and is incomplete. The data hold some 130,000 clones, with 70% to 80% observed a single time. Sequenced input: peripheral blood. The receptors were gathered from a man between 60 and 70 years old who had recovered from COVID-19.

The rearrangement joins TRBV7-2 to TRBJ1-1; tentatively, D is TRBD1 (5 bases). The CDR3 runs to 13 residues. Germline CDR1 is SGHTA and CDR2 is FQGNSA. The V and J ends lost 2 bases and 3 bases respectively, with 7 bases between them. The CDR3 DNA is TGTGCCAGCAGCTTATTCAGGGACACTGAAGCTTTCTTT. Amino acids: CASSLFRDTEAFF.

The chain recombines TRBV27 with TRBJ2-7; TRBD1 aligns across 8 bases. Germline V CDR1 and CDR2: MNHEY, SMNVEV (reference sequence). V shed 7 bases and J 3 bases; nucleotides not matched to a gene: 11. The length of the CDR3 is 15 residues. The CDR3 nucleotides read TGTGCCAGCAAGACGCTAAGACAGGGGAGCTACGAGCAGTACTTC. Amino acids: CASKTLRQGSYEQYF.

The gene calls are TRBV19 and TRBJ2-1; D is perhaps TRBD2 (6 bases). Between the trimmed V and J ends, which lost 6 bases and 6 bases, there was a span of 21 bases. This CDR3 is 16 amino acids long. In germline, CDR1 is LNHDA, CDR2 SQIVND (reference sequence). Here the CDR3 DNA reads TGTGCCAGTAGGATCGGGGGATTCCACAACGTCAATGAGCAGTTCTTC. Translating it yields CASRIGGFHNVNEQFF.

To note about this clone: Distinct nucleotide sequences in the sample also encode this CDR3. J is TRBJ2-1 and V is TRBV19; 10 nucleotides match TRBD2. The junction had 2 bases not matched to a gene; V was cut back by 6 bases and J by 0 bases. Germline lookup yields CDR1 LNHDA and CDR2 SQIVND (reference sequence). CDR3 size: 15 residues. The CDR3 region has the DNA TGTGCCAGTAGGACTAGCGGGCCCTCCTACAATGAGCAGTTCTTC. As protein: CASRTSGPSYNEQFF.

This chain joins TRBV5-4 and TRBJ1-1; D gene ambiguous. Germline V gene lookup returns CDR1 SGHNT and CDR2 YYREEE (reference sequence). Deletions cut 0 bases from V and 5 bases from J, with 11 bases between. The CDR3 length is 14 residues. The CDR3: CASSLDPGGTEAFF. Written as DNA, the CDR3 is TGTGCCAGCAGCTTGGACCCCGGAGGGACTGAAGCTTTCTTT.

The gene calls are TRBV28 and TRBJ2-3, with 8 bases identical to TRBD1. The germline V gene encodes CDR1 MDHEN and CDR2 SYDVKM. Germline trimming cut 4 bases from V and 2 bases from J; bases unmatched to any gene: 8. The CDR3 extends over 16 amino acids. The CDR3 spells CASSSWTGPTTDTQYF. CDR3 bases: TGTGCCAGCAGTTCGTGGACAGGGCCGACCACAGATACGCAGTATTTT.

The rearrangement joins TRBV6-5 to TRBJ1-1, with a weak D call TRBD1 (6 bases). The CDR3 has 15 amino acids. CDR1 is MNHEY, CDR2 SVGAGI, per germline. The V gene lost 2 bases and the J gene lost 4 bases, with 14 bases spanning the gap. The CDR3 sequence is CASSYAGAGSTEAFF. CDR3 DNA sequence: TGTGCCAGCAGTTACGCGGGGGCCGGAAGCACTGAAGCTTTCTTT.

In nucleotides, the CDR3 is TGTGCCAGCAGCCCTCGACAGGGCTCTGGAAACACCATATATTTT. This translates into CASSPRQGSGNTIYF. The chain couples TRBV9 to TRBJ1-3, with TRBD1 identical over 7 bases. The trim removed 4 bases at V and 0 bases at J, leaving 4 bases unmatched. The CDR3 is 15 amino acids. Germline CDR1 and CDR2: SGDLS and YYNGEE.

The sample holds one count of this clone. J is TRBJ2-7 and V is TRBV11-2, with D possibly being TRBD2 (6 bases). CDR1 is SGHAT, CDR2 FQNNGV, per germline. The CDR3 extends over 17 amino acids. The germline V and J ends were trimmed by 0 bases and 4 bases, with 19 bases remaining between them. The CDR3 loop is CASSLDGAEGIGYEQYF. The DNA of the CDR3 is TGTGCCAGCAGCTTAGATGGGGCGGAGGGTATAGGGTACGAGCAGTACTTC.

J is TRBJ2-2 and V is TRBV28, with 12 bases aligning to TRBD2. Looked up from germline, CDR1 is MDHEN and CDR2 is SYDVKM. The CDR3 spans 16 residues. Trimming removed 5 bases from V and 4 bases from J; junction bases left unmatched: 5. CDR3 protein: CASSLAGGAGTGELFF. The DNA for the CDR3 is TGTGCCAGCAGTCTAGCGGGAGGGGCGGGCACCGGGGAGCTGTTTTTT.

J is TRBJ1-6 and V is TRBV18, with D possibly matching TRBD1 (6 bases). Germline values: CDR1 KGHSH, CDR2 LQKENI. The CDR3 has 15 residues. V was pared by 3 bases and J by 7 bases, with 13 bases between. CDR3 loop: CASSPNQGNNSPLHF. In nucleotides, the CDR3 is TGTGCCAGCTCACCTAATCAGGGGAACAATTCACCCCTCCACTTT.

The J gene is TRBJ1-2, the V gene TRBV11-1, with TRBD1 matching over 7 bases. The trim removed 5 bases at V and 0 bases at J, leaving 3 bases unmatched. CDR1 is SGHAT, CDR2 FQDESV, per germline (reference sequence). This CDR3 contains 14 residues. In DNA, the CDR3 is TGTGCCAGCAGCCGGGACAGCGCTAACTATGGCTACACCTTC. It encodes CASSRDSANYGYTF.

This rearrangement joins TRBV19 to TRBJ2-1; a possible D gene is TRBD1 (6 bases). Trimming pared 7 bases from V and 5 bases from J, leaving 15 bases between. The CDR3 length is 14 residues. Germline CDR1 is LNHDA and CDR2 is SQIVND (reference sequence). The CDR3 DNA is TGTGCCAGTACACAGGGCGCTGTGCACAATGAGCAGTTCTTC. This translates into CASTQGAVHNEQFF.

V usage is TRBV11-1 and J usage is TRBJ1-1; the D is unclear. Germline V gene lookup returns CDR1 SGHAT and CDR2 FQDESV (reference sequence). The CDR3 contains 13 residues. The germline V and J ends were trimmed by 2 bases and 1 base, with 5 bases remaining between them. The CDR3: CASSLWPNTEAFF. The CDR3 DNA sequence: TGTGCCAGCAGCTTATGGCCGAACACTGAAGCTTTCTTT.

The CDR3: CASSVGPGTGNTGELFF. CDR3 nucleotide sequence: TGTGCCAGCAGCGTAGGCCCCGGGACAGGGAACACCGGGGAGCTGTTTTTT. The gene calls are TRBV9 and TRBJ2-2; 8 bases agree with TRBD1. The CDR3 totals 17 residues. With 0 bases clipped from V and 1 base from J, the junction kept 5 bases outside the gene matches. From germline, CDR1 is SGDLS and CDR2 YYNGEE.

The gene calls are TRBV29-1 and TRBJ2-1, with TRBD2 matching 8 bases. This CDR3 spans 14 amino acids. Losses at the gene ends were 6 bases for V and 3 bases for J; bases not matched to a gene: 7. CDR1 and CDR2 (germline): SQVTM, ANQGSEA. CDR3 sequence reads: CSVALSGNYNEQFF. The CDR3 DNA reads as TGCAGCGTGGCTCTTAGCGGGAACTACAATGAGCAGTTCTTC.

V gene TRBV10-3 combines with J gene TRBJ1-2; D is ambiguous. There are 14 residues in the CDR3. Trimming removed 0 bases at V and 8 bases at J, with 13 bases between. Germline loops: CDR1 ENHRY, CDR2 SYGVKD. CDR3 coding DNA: TGTGCCATCAGTGAGTCGGCAGACATTGGGGGCTACACCTTC. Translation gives CAISESADIGGYTF.

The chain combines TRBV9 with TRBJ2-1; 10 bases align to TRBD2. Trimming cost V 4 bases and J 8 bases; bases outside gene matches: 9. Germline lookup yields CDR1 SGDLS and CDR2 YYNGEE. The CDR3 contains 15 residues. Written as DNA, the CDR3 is TGTGCCAGCAGCCCGACCGGGACTAGCGACGATGAGCAGTTCTTC. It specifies CASSPTGTSDDEQFF.

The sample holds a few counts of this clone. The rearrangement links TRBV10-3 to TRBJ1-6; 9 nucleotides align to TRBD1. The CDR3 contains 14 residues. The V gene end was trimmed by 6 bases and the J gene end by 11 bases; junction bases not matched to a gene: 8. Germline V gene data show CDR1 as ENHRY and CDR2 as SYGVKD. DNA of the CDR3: TGTGCCATCAGGCCCGGGACAGGGTACGCACCCCTCCACTTT. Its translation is CAIRPGTGYAPLHF.

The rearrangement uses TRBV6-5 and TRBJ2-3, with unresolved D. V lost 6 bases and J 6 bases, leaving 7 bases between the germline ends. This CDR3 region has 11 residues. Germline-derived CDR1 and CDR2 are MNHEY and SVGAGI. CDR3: CASRIQDTQYF. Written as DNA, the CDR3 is TGTGCCAGCAGAATACAGGATACGCAGTATTTT.

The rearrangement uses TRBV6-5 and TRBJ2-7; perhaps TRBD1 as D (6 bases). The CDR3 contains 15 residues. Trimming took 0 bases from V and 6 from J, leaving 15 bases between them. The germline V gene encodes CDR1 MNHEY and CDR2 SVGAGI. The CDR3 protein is CASSYSGQGLPEQYF. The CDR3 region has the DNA TGTGCCAGCAGTTACTCGGGACAAGGCCTCCCCGAGCAGTACTTC.

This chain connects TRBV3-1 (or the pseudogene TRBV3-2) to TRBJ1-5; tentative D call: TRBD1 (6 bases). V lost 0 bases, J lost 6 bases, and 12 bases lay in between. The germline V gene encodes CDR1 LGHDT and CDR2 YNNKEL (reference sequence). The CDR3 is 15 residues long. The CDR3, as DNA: TGTGCCAGCAGCCAAGATCGAGGACAGACTCAGCCCCAGCATTTT. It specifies CASSQDRGQTQPQHF.

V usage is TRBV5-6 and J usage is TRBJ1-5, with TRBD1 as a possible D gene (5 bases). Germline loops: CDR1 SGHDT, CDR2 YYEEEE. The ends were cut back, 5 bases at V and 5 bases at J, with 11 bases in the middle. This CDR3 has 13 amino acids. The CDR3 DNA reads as TGTGCCAGCAGGGATAAACAGGATCAGCCCCAGCATTTT. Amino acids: CASRDKQDQPQHF. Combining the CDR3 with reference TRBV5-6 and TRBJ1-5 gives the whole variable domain DAGVTQSPTHLIKTRGQQVTLRCSPKSGHDTVSWYQQALGQGPQFIFQYYEEEERQRGNFPDRFSGHQFPNYSSELNVNALLLGDSALYLCASRDKQDQPQHFGDGTRLSIL.

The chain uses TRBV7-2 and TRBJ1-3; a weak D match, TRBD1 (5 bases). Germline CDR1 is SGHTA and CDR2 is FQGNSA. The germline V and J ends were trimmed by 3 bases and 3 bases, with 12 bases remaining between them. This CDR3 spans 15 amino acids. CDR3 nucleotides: TGTGCCAGCAGCTTCGGGCAGGGTTATGGAAACACCATATATTTT. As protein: CASSFGQGYGNTIYF.

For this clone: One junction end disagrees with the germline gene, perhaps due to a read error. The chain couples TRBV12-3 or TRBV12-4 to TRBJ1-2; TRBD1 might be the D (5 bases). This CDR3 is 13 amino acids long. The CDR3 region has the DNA TGTGCCAGCAGTTTCGCAGGGAACTCTGGCTACACCTTC. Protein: CASSFAGNSGYTF.

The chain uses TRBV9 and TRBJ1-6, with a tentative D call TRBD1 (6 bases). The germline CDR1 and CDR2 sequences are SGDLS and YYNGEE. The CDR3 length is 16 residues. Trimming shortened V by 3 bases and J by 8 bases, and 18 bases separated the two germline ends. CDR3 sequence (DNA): TGTGCCAGCAGCGCCTCCCCACAGGGCATCGATTCACCCCTCCACTTT. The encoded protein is CASSASPQGIDSPLHF.

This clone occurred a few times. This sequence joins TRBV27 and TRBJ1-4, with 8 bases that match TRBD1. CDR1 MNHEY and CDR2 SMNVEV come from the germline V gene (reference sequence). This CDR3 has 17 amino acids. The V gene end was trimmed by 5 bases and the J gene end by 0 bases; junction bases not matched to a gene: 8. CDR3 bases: TGTGCCAGCAGTCCAGGACAGGGCCGAGCAACTAATGAAAAACTGTTTTTT. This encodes CASSPGQGRATNEKLFF.